This TCR beta chain was sequenced in a study of T cells in Graves' hyperthyroidism and ophthalmopathy. Study results and caveats: Expanded thyroid clonotypes (above 0.001) were mostly also found in blood.

Trimming shortened V by 4 bases and J by 4 bases, and 18 bases separated the two germline ends. The length of the CDR3 is 16 residues. Per germline, CDR1 LGHNA and CDR2 YNFKEQ. Amplified TCR beta CDR3 regions came from RNA transcripts. HTBI primers were the set used in a first-round RT-PCR of the TCR CDR3. TCRdb redid the calling of the multiplex PCR reads with MiXCR, one entry per CDR3 protein. The sample lists about 350,000 distinct CDR3 sequences, about 16% occurring once. Comments on this clonotype: Its target is not known.

The gene calls are TRBV4-2 and TRBJ2-3, with TRBD2 as a possible D gene (7 bases). The sample comprised blood. The origin of this receptor is an older woman with Graves' ophthalmopathy. CDR3 sequence (DNA): TGTGCCAGCAGCCGTATTGGGGGCGGGAGTGCAGATACGCAGTATTTT. Protein: CASSRIGGGSADTQYF.